The present T cell receptor (beta chain) was sequenced within a study of blood T cell repertoires in COVID-19. Study information: Samples of COVID-19 (acute and convalescent) were obtained from the United States, Italy and Spain. Sources were T cells, B-cell-depleted T cells, or PBMCs; the material itself was cDNA or gDNA.

This clone is a singleton in its sample. Authors' processing steps: Using reference gene primer amplification, nucleated cell counts were estimated. This table comes from immunoSEQ multiplex PCR, and its TCRdb copy is limited to in-frame clones, with some not included. V, J and clone size reflect that table, while D and trimming were determined from the DNA. The sample lists some 200,000 clones; roughly 85% were seen once. Germline CDR1 is SGHAT and CDR2 is FQNNGV. The CDR3 totals 14 residues. V was pared by 7 bases and J by 4 bases, with 17 bases between. The chain couples TRBV11-2 to TRBJ2-7, with D possibly matching TRBD1 (5 bases). The sequenced sample was peripheral blood. The TCR comes from a man aged 50-60 years who had recovered from COVID-19. CDR3 DNA: TGTGCCAGCAACCTCGGCATGGGGCTATACGAGCAGTACTTC. Its translation: CASNLGMGLYEQYF.